The next 12 T cell receptor beta chains were all read from a single sample in a study of T cell repertoires in cytomegalovirus infection. TCRdb re-called the reads with MiXCR, one entry per CDR3 protein. The sample includes 560,000 or so distinct CDR3 sequences, 16% seen only once; the top ten take approximately 24%. Sequencing input: CD8+ T cells from PBMCs. The source of these receptors is a human donor in good health (CMV status not recorded). Some clones in this sample may be carry-over from other donors' samples.

This clonotype appeared a few times. The rearrangement uses TRBV20-1 and TRBJ2-7; possibly TRBD1 for D (6 bases). Germline V gene sequence: CDR1 DFQATT, CDR2 SNEGSKA (reference sequence). The CDR3 has 14 residues. Deletions cut 6 bases from V and 0 bases from J, with 15 bases between. The CDR3 protein is CSAPGQPVSYEQYF. The CDR3 nucleotides are TGCAGTGCGCCTGGACAGCCAGTCTCCTACGAGCAGTACTTC.

V gene TRBV20-1 combines with J gene TRBJ2-7; D gene unclear. V dropped 4 bases and J dropped 4 bases, with 20 bases sitting between them. The CDR3 covers 15 residues. The germline V gene has CDR1 DFQATT and CDR2 SNEGSKA (reference sequence). The CDR3, as DNA: TGCAGTGCTACTTTGAGCCATCTGGGCCCTTACGAGCAGTACTTC. As protein: CSATLSHLGPYEQYF.

This clonotype was counted a few times. The chain links TRBV4-1 to TRBJ2-1; 9 bases line up with TRBD1. The V gene end was trimmed by 4 bases and the J gene end by 9 bases; junction bases not matched to a gene: 10. Looked up from germline, CDR1 is MGHRA and CDR2 is YSYEKL. This CDR3 region has 15 residues. CDR3 coding DNA: TGCGCCAGCAGCCCCCGGGACAGGGCTTTCATTGAGCAGTTCTTC. It specifies CASSPRDRAFIEQFF.

J is TRBJ2-7 and V is TRBV10-3; the match to TRBD2 covers 10 bases. Looked up from germline, CDR1 is ENHRY and CDR2 is SYGVKD. CDR3 length: 14 residues. The V gene end was trimmed by 4 bases and the J gene end by 7 bases; junction bases not matched to a gene: 7. CDR3 sequence (DNA): TGTGCCATCAGTGGGGAGCGGGAGGGAGATGAGCAGTACTTC. Translated, it gives CAISGEREGDEQYF.

This clonotype occurred once. Without the conserved terminal phenylalanine or tryptophan, this CDR3 likely stems from a read error. The chain combines TRBV7-2 with TRBJ2-7; D is unclear. CDR1 is SGHTA, CDR2 FQGNSA, per germline. The CDR3 totals 13 residues. The germline V and J ends were trimmed by 2 bases and 3 bases, with 8 bases remaining between them. CDR3: CASSLTYIYEQYL. DNA of the CDR3: TGTGCCAGCAGCTTAACTTACATCTACGAGCAGTACTTA.

This clonotype came up many times. This chain uses TRBV7-6 with TRBJ2-7, with 7 nucleotides matching TRBD1. Germline CDR1 SGHVS, CDR2 FNYEAQ. The CDR3 covers 14 residues. The V segment lost 5 bases and the J segment 3 bases; nucleotides outside the gene matches: 7. In nucleotides, the CDR3 is TGTGCCAGCAGCAGTCGACAGGGCATCTACGAGCAGTACTTC. The encoded protein is CASSSRQGIYEQYF.

The chain recombines TRBV19 with TRBJ2-7, with 7 bases fitting TRBD1. V shed 6 bases, J shed 2 bases, and the junction held 10 bases outside the gene matches. Germline CDR1 and CDR2: LNHDA and SQIVND (reference sequence). This CDR3 contains 15 residues. The CDR3 loop reads CASSLRDRAPYEQYF. The DNA of the CDR3 is TGTGCCAGTAGCCTCCGGGACAGAGCCCCCTACGAGCAGTACTTC.

This clonotype was seen repeatedly, ten times or more. The chain links TRBV2 to TRBJ2-1; either TRBD1 or TRBD2 may fit D (5 bases each). Germline lookup yields CDR1 SNHLY and CDR2 FYNNEI. Trimming removed 7 bases at V and 2 bases at J, with 15 bases between. CDR3 size: 15 residues. The CDR3 nucleotides read TGTGCCAGCATCGCCGAGGGGTGGACCTACAATGAGCAGTTCTTC. Translation: CASIAEGWTYNEQFF.

This clonotype was detected a few times. This rearrangement joins TRBV29-1 to TRBJ2-1; 14 bases line up with TRBD2. The germline gives CDR1 SQVTM, CDR2 ANQGSEA. This CDR3 has 14 residues. The trim removed 7 bases at V and 7 bases at J, leaving 6 bases unmatched. Written as DNA, the CDR3 is TGCAGCGCTGGGGGGACTAGCGGGGGAAATGAGCAGTTCTTC. It codes for CSAGGTSGGNEQFF.

In its sample, this clonotype was seen many times. The gene calls are TRBV7-2 and TRBJ2-7; 8 nucleotides line up with TRBD1. Trimming removed 5 bases from V and 5 bases from J; junction bases left unmatched: 8. The germline V gene has CDR1 SGHTA and CDR2 FQGNSA. The CDR3 totals 14 residues. CDR3 nucleotide sequence: TGTGCCAGCAGCGGCTTCAGGGGGCTCGACGAGCAGTACTTC. Its translation: CASSGFRGLDEQYF.

The chain employs TRBV14 and TRBJ2-1; TRBD2 aligns across 15 bases. This CDR3 has 17 residues. V gave up 4 bases and J gave up 6 bases; unmatched junction bases: 7. CDR1 SGHDN and CDR2 FVKESK come from the germline V gene. The CDR3 here is CASSPGLAGGPLNEQFF. The CDR3 nucleotides read TGTGCCAGCAGCCCCGGACTAGCGGGAGGGCCGCTCAATGAGCAGTTCTTC.

This clonotype was detected a few times. The rearrangement links TRBV3-1 to TRBJ2-5; D gene uncertain. The CDR3 spans 13 residues. From germline, CDR1 is LGHDT and CDR2 YNNKEL (reference sequence). V lost 3 bases, J lost 3 bases, and 8 bases lay in between. CDR3 DNA: TGTGCCAGCAGCCATTACGAGGAAGAGACCCAGTACTTC. Its protein is CASSHYEEETQYF.